The 27 T cell receptor beta chains presented below share a single source sample, sequenced in a study of control samples from healthy donors and cancer patients. Repertoires were generated with immunoSEQ multiplex PCR, while TCRdb's copy carries only in-frame clones and drops some. The table has 100,000 to 150,000 clones, about 90% seen once; the top ten hold under 2%. What was sequenced was blood. These receptors came from a young man in good health.

The genes are TRBV20-1 and TRBJ2-1; D is possibly TRBD2 (5 bases). V shed 3 bases and J shed 0 bases, with 18 bases lying between them. Germline assignment: CDR1 DFQATT and CDR2 SNEGSKA (reference sequence). This CDR3 comprises 17 residues. The CDR3 loop reads CSASNSPWESSYNEQFF. DNA for the CDR3: TGCAGTGCTAGTAATTCCCCCTGGGAGAGCTCCTACAATGAGCAGTTCTTC.

The chain links TRBV6-1 to TRBJ1-5; D uncertain. Trimming cost V 3 bases and J 0 bases, with 9 bases left between them. Germline CDR1 and CDR2: MNHNS and SASEGT. This CDR3 is 15 amino acids long. CDR3 region: CASSEMDSSNQPQHF. DNA for the CDR3: TGTGCCAGCAGTGAGATGGATAGTAGCAATCAGCCCCAGCATTTT.

The chain links TRBV6-6 to TRBJ2-7; D unresolved. Per germline, CDR1 MNHNY and CDR2 SVGAGI (reference sequence). The ends were cut back, 5 bases at V and 0 bases at J, with 14 bases in the middle. This CDR3 region has 15 residues. The CDR3 loop reads CASSLRPESSYEQYF. CDR3 sequence (DNA): TGTGCCAGCAGTCTACGCCCTGAGAGCTCCTACGAGCAGTACTTC.

The chain joins TRBV9 to TRBJ2-7; TRBD2 agrees at 14 bases. Germline CDR1 SGDLS, CDR2 YYNGEE. V was clipped by 2 bases and J by 5 bases; unmatched bases: 9. The CDR3 spans 17 residues. CDR3 bases: TGTGCCAGCAGCGTCCTTTCCGGGACTAGCGGGAGCCACGAGCAGTACTTC. This translates into CASSVLSGTSGSHEQYF.

The rearrangement uses TRBV30 and TRBJ1-1; D is perhaps TRBD1 (5 bases). Trimming removed 0 bases at V and 4 bases at J, with 9 bases between. The germline CDR1 and CDR2 sequences are GTSNPN and SVGIG (reference sequence). The length of the CDR3 is 13 residues. Here the CDR3 reads CAWSVQEITEAFF. For the CDR3, the DNA is TGTGCCTGGAGTGTACAGGAAATCACTGAAGCTTTCTTT.

CDR3 loop: CASSLHLAELSYEQYF. CDR3 nucleotides: TGTGCCAGCAGTTTACACCTAGCGGAACTATCCTACGAGCAGTACTTC. The rearrangement links TRBV28 to TRBJ2-7; TRBD2 agrees at 7 bases. Germline CDR1 and CDR2: MDHEN and SYDVKM. The CDR3 sequence is 16 residues long. Trimming at V came to 2 bases and at J to 1 base, leaving 8 bases not matched to a gene.

The rearrangement links TRBV29-1 to TRBJ2-1, with TRBD1 as a possible D gene (6 bases). The CDR3 has 13 amino acids. Trimming shortened V by 5 bases and J by 6 bases, and 14 bases separated the two germline ends. Germline V gene sequence: CDR1 SQVTM, CDR2 ANQGSEA. The DNA of the CDR3 is TGCAGCGTTCATCAGGGGTCGGGCAATGAGCAGTTCTTC. This codes for CSVHQGSGNEQFF.

This chain joins TRBV18 and TRBJ2-2, with D unclear. The CDR3 is 16 amino acids. The ends were cut back, 2 bases at V and 9 bases at J, with 19 bases in the middle. Germline CDR1 and CDR2: KGHSH and LQKENI. The CDR3: CASSPDVRNYERELFF. For the CDR3, the DNA is TGTGCCAGCTCACCAGATGTGCGGAACTACGAGAGGGAGCTGTTTTTT.

This clone was recorded only once. The chain links TRBV18 to TRBJ1-1; no clear D. Trimming took 4 bases from V and 1 from J, leaving 13 bases between them. The germline V gene has CDR1 KGHSH and CDR2 LQKENI. CDR3 length: 15 amino acids. The CDR3 region is CASSLLGQENTEAFF. The CDR3 DNA sequence: TGTGCCAGCTCACTCCTAGGGCAGGAGAACACTGAAGCTTTCTTT.

The chain's CDR3 is CAWIWVGRGINTEAFF. The CDR3 nucleotides are TGTGCCTGGATTTGGGTCGGCAGGGGAATAAACACTGAAGCTTTCTTT. The rearrangement links TRBV30 to TRBJ1-1, with D possibly TRBD1 on 6 matching bases. Germline CDR1 GTSNPN, CDR2 SVGIG (reference sequence). With 4 bases removed from V and 2 bases from J, the gap between germline ends came to 20 bases. CDR3 length: 16 amino acids.

V gene TRBV28 combines with J gene TRBJ2-7, with D maybe TRBD1 (6 bases). V was pared by 2 bases and J by 3 bases, with 11 bases between. The germline V gene encodes CDR1 MDHEN and CDR2 SYDVKM. The CDR3 length is 14 residues. This CDR3 is CASSLIQGNYEQYF. CDR3 DNA: TGTGCCAGCAGTTTAATTCAGGGGAACTACGAGCAGTACTTC.

This clone came up once. J is TRBJ2-3 and V is TRBV7-3, with a weak D call TRBD2 (6 bases). This CDR3 contains 16 residues. V lost 4 bases, J lost 6 bases, and 20 bases lay in between. The V gene's germline CDR1 is SGHTA and CDR2 FQGTGA. Here the CDR3 reads CASSYEGRGAGDTQYF. DNA of the CDR3: TGTGCCAGCAGCTACGAGGGGCGGGGAGCTGGCGATACGCAGTATTTT.

CDR3 region: CASSSYRGPMNTEAFF. CDR3 nucleotide sequence: TGTGCCAGCAGCTCCTATAGAGGGCCCATGAACACTGAAGCTTTCTTT. This chain joins TRBV7-9 and TRBJ1-1; D is unresolved. The germline V gene encodes CDR1 SEHNR and CDR2 FQNEAQ (reference sequence). This CDR3 contains 16 residues. The V end was cut by 4 bases, the J end by 0 bases, with 15 bases between.

The chain has TRBV18 and TRBJ2-1, with 9 positions matching TRBD2. CDR3 size: 17 residues. CDR1 is KGHSH, CDR2 LQKENI, per germline. Trimming took 4 bases from V and 7 from J; bases not matched to a gene: 14. CDR3 protein: CASSRTGPGTSPNEQFF. The CDR3 coding sequence is TGTGCCAGCTCACGGACAGGTCCCGGGACTAGCCCAAATGAGCAGTTCTTC.

The V gene is TRBV4-2, the J gene TRBJ2-1, with D unresolved. Germline V gives CDR1 LGHNA, CDR2 YNFKEQ. The V and J ends lost 0 bases and 7 bases respectively, with 10 bases between them. The CDR3 is made up of 14 amino acids. CDR3 in amino acids: CASSQDIVWNEQFF. The CDR3 DNA reads as TGTGCCAGCAGCCAAGATATTGTGTGGAATGAGCAGTTCTTC.

The V and J genes are TRBV5-3 and TRBJ1-2; 9 bases are shared with TRBD1. Being an ORF, TRBV5-3 has a function that is uncertain. The CDR3 is 14 residues long. The J segment lost 7 bases and the V segment lost 4 bases, leaving 8 bases of the junction unmatched. Written as DNA, the CDR3 is TGTGCCAGAAGCACTCCGGGACAGGGTTTTGGCTACACCTTC. As protein: CARSTPGQGFGYTF.

V usage is TRBV7-8 and J usage is TRBJ1-1, with 11 positions matching TRBD1. Germline values: CDR1 SGHVS, CDR2 FQNEAQ. The CDR3 has 17 residues. The J segment lost 0 bases and the V segment lost 5 bases, leaving 8 bases of the junction unmatched. CDR3 coding DNA: TGTGCCAGCAGCCCGGACAGGGGGCAGTCCATGAACACTGAAGCTTTCTTT. Encoded protein: CASSPDRGQSMNTEAFF.

This clone appeared a single time. This sequence joins TRBV11-2 and TRBJ2-7; 10 bases agree with TRBD2. The trim removed 3 bases at V and 0 bases at J, leaving 8 bases unmatched. CDR3 length equals 17 residues. Germline-derived CDR1 and CDR2 are SGHAT and FQNNGV. The CDR3 protein is CASSLETSGWSSYEQYF. CDR3 DNA sequence: TGTGCCAGCAGCTTGGAGACTAGCGGGTGGAGCTCCTACGAGCAGTACTTC.

The V call is TRBV6-5, the J call TRBJ2-1; 7 positions agree with TRBD1. In germline, CDR1 is MNHEY, CDR2 SVGAGI. The CDR3 covers 15 residues. V was pared by 5 bases and J by 8 bases, with 12 bases of the junction left unmatched. CDR3 amino acids: CASSLVRTGAYEQFF. CDR3 coding DNA: TGTGCCAGCAGTCTGGTAAGGACAGGAGCTTATGAGCAGTTCTTC.

The V and J genes are TRBV3-1 (or the pseudogene TRBV3-2) and TRBJ2-3, with 7 positions matching TRBD2. The CDR3 length is 16 residues. Looked up from germline, CDR1 is LGHDT and CDR2 is YNNKEL (reference sequence). The trim removed 5 bases at V and 1 base at J, leaving 9 bases unmatched. Written as DNA, the CDR3 is TGTGCCAGCAGCAAGGGGCGACTAGCAGGCACAGATACGCAGTATTTT. Protein: CASSKGRLAGTDTQYF.

This rearrangement joins TRBV12-5 to TRBJ1-3; no clear D. V lost 6 bases to trimming and J lost 4 bases, with 7 bases between them. The germline gives CDR1 LGHNT, CDR2 FRNRAP. The CDR3 consists of 12 residues. CDR3 DNA sequence: TGTGCTAGTGGCTCGGGGGGAAACACCATATATTTT. Translating gives CASGSGGNTIYF.

The rearrangement joins TRBV2 to TRBJ2-7; TRBD2 matches 10 bases. CDR3 length equals 15 residues. CDR1 SNHLY and CDR2 FYNNEI come from the germline V gene. Trimming cost V 6 bases and J 5 bases; bases outside gene matches: 10. CDR3 nucleotides: TGTGCCAGCAGCATCACAGCGGGAGGGATCGACGAGCAGTACTTC. This sequence encodes CASSITAGGIDEQYF.

The rearrangement uses TRBV11-3 and TRBJ2-2; D not certain. This CDR3 is 13 amino acids long. Trimming pared 5 bases from V and 6 bases from J, leaving 10 bases between. The germline CDR1 and CDR2 sequences are SGHNT and YENEEA. Here the CDR3 reads CASSPHNPGELFF. In nucleotides, the CDR3 is TGTGCCAGCAGCCCTCATAATCCCGGGGAGCTGTTTTTT.

This chain links TRBV2 with TRBJ2-2; D may be TRBD2 (7 bases). From germline, CDR1 is SNHLY and CDR2 FYNNEI. This CDR3 is 14 amino acids long. V lost 6 bases and J lost 6, with 14 bases in between. Here the CDR3 reads CASRKEGGAGELFF. The CDR3 nucleotides are TGTGCCAGCAGGAAGGAAGGGGGGGCCGGGGAGCTGTTTTTT.

The chain is built from TRBV19 and TRBJ2-1; the D gene is possibly TRBD2 (5 bases). Trimming stripped 5 bases from V and 3 bases from J, with 14 bases between. Germline-derived CDR1 and CDR2 are LNHDA and SQIVND (reference sequence). The length of the CDR3 is 15 residues. Here the CDR3 reads CASSRMGSNYNEQFF. The CDR3 coding sequence is TGTGCCAGTAGTCGCATGGGGAGCAACTACAATGAGCAGTTCTTC.

This clone was recorded only once. The V gene is TRBV30, the J gene TRBJ2-1, with a weak D call TRBD2 (6 bases). The germline V gene encodes CDR1 GTSNPN and CDR2 SVGIG (reference sequence). V lost 8 bases and J lost 0, with 17 bases in between. CDR3 length: 15 residues. CDR3: CAGQGEDGSYNEQFF. CDR3 in DNA: TGTGCCGGACAAGGGGAGGACGGCTCCTACAATGAGCAGTTCTTC.

The chain carries TRBV10-3 and TRBJ2-1; 9 bases match TRBD1. V lost 4 bases and J lost 4; bases outside the gene matches: 2. From germline, CDR1 is ENHRY and CDR2 SYGVKD. The CDR3 is made up of 14 amino acids. The CDR3 DNA reads as TGTGCCATCAGTGGGACAGGGGATTACAATGAGCAGTTCTTC. Encoded protein: CAISGTGDYNEQFF.